The clone carrying this T cell receptor beta chain was counted a few times. Germline CDR1 is LGHNA and CDR2 is YSLEER. The CDR3 runs 13 residues. Trimming cost V 4 bases and J 6 bases, with 9 bases left between them. This sample stems from a study of blood T cell repertoires in COVID-19. The overall study: Acute and convalescent COVID-19 specimens originated in the United States, Italy and Spain. PBMCs, B-cell-depleted T cells, or T cells provided the cDNA or gDNA that made up the material.

Original handling: Quantification of nucleated cells was approximated via reference gene primer amplification. Method: immunoSEQ multiplex PCR; TCRdb's copy keeps in-frame clones and lacks some. The V and J calls and clone size come from that table; D and trimming were worked out from the DNA. This repertoire shows around 250,000 clones, approximately 90% found once; its top ten account for around 2.2%. This TCR was recovered from a man aged 25 to 40 who had recovered from COVID-19. Sample: peripheral blood. This sequence joins TRBV4-3 and TRBJ2-2; D not certain. The CDR3 is CASSLAGPGELFF. The CDR3 nucleotides are TGCGCCAGCAGCCTGGCAGGTCCCGGGGAGCTGTTTTTT.